The text below deals with one T cell receptor (beta chain). The CDR3 is made up of 16 amino acids. Trimming at V came to 7 bases and at J to 4 bases, leaving 12 bases not matched to a gene. Germline CDR1 reads LNHDA; CDR2 reads SQIVND (reference sequence). This record belongs to a study of T cells in narcolepsy. Generated by immunoSEQ multiplex PCR, the TCRdb table keeps only in-frame clones and is missing some. The sample consists of some 30,000 clones, around 86% of them appearing once. The receptor comes from a human donor in good health. The J gene is TRBJ1-2, the V gene TRBV19, with TRBD1 matching over 10 bases. Sequencing input: memory (CD45RA-) CD4+ T cells from blood. This chain's CDR3 is CASTYGTGERSYGYTF. The DNA of the CDR3 is TGTGCCAGTACATACGGGACAGGGGAAAGGAGCTATGGCTACACCTTC.